The rows below give T cell receptor beta chains drawn from one sample of a study of blood T cell repertoires in COVID-19. The method was immunoSEQ multiplex PCR; TCRdb's version includes in-frame clones alone and lacks a portion of them. The table lists tens of thousands of clones, approximately 81% of them singletons. Sample: peripheral blood. These receptors were taken from a woman in her sixties with acute or convalescent COVID-19. Each CDR3 is given with its conserved first and last residue. The order of the fields is V gene, D gene, J gene, clone size, CDR3 DNA, CDR3 protein. A D gene is named only where the DNA matches it firmly. Size tells how often a clone was seen (once, few, many) or the class of an expanded clone, and some rows leave it out.

V gene: TRBV24-1
D gene: -
J gene: TRBJ2-2
clone size: -
CDR3 DNA: TGTGCCACCGACGGCGGCGGGGAGCTGTTTTTT
CDR3 protein: CATDGGGELFF

V gene: TRBV5-1
D gene: -
J gene: TRBJ1-1
clone size: -
CDR3 DNA: TGCGCCAGCAGCTTGGTGGCCCAGAACACTGAAGCTTTCTTT
CDR3 protein: CASSLVAQNTEAFF

V gene: TRBV11-2
D gene: -
J gene: TRBJ1-2
clone size: -
CDR3 DNA: TGTGCCAGCAGCTTAGATTTCGCACACGGCTACACCTTC
CDR3 protein: CASSLDFAHGYTF

V gene: TRBV5-1
D gene: TRBD1
J gene: TRBJ1-6
clone size: -
CDR3 DNA: TGCGCCAGCAGTGGGACAGGGGAGAATTCACCCCTCCACTTT
CDR3 protein: CASSGTGENSPLHF

V gene: TRBV12-3/TRBV12-4
D gene: TRBD1
J gene: TRBJ1-1
clone size: few
CDR3 DNA: TGTGCCAGCAGTTTTACAGGGGAGACTGAAGCTTTCTTT
CDR3 protein: CASSFTGETEAFF

V gene: TRBV27
D gene: TRBD1
J gene: TRBJ1-1
clone size: -
CDR3 DNA: TGTGCCAGCAGTGGTCGTACAGGGGCGATGAACACTGAAGCTTTCTTT
CDR3 protein: CASSGRTGAMNTEAFF

V gene: TRBV6-5
D gene: TRBD1
J gene: TRBJ2-2
clone size: -
CDR3 DNA: TGTGCCAGCAGTCCGGGACAGGTTAACACCGGGGAGCTGTTTTTT
CDR3 protein: CASSPGQVNTGELFF

V gene: TRBV9
D gene: -
J gene: TRBJ1-2
clone size: few
CDR3 DNA: TGTGCCAGCAGCGTAGTCGGGGAACCCTATGGCTACACCTTC
CDR3 protein: CASSVVGEPYGYTF

V gene: TRBV19
D gene: -
J gene: TRBJ2-1
clone size: -
CDR3 DNA: TGTGCCAGTAGTATCCCCTTGGACAGCGTATACAATGAGCAGTTCTTC
CDR3 protein: CASSIPLDSVYNEQFF

V gene: TRBV5-1
D gene: TRBD1
J gene: TRBJ1-1
clone size: -
CDR3 DNA: TGCGCCAGCAGCTTGGGGCAGGGGGGACATGAAGCTTTCTTT
CDR3 protein: CASSLGQGGHEAFF

V gene: TRBV12-3/TRBV12-4
D gene: -
J gene: TRBJ2-7
clone size: -
CDR3 DNA: TGTGCCAGCAGTTTAGCGGCCGCGGGGGAGCAGTACTTC
CDR3 protein: CASSLAAAGEQYF

V gene: TRBV19
D gene: TRBD1
J gene: TRBJ1-2
clone size: -
CDR3 DNA: TGTGCCAGTAGTCCAGAGACAGGGAAGGTCTCCTATGGCTACACCTTC
CDR3 protein: CASSPETGKVSYGYTF

V gene: TRBV2
D gene: -
J gene: TRBJ2-3
clone size: -
CDR3 DNA: TGTGCCAGCAGTCGGTCGTCTTTGAGCACAGATACGCAGTATTTT
CDR3 protein: CASSRSSLSTDTQYF

V gene: TRBV7-6
D gene: -
J gene: TRBJ1-2
clone size: -
CDR3 DNA: TGTGTACAGGGCCCCGGCTACACCTTC
CDR3 protein: CVQGPGYTF

V gene: TRBV4-1
D gene: -
J gene: TRBJ2-6
clone size: -
CDR3 DNA: TGCGCCAGCAGAGCTAGCTCTGGGGCCAACGTCCTGACTTTC
CDR3 protein: CASRASSGANVLTF

V gene: TRBV4-1
D gene: -
J gene: TRBJ2-7
clone size: few
CDR3 DNA: TGCGCCAGCAGCCATCATCAGGTCTACGAGCAGTACTTC
CDR3 protein: CASSHHQVYEQYF

V gene: TRBV5-1
D gene: TRBD1
J gene: TRBJ2-2
clone size: -
CDR3 DNA: TGCGCCAGCAGCCCGAGGCGGGACAGGGTGACCGGGGAGCTGTTTTTT
CDR3 protein: CASSPRRDRVTGELFF

V gene: TRBV7-9
D gene: -
J gene: TRBJ1-1
clone size: -
CDR3 DNA: TGTGCCAGCAGCGCTGTACCGGGACACAAAACTGAAGCTTTCTTT
CDR3 protein: CASSAVPGHKTEAFF

V gene: TRBV6-6
D gene: TRBD1
J gene: TRBJ1-1
clone size: -
CDR3 DNA: TGTGCCAGCAGTTACTCTAACAGGGGGAGCACTGAAGCTTTCTTT
CDR3 protein: CASSYSNRGSTEAFF

V gene: TRBV27
D gene: -
J gene: TRBJ1-2
clone size: -
CDR3 DNA: TGTGCCAGCAGTTTTGGCAGAAACTATGGCTACACCTTC
CDR3 protein: CASSFGRNYGYTF

V gene: TRBV19
D gene: TRBD1
J gene: TRBJ1-5
clone size: few
CDR3 DNA: TGTGCCAGTAGTAGGGACAGGGGGCTTCAGCCCCAGCATTTT
CDR3 protein: CASSRDRGLQPQHF

V gene: TRBV3-1/TRBV3-2
D gene: TRBD2
J gene: TRBJ2-5
clone size: -
CDR3 DNA: TGTGCCAGCAGCCCTGGGACTAGGGGAGAGACCCAGTACTTC
CDR3 protein: CASSPGTRGETQYF

V gene: TRBV27
D gene: TRBD1
J gene: TRBJ1-5
clone size: -
CDR3 DNA: TGTGCCAGCAGTCGTATACGCCAGACAGGGGAGAATCAGCCCCAGCATTTT
CDR3 protein: CASSRIRQTGENQPQHF

V gene: TRBV14
D gene: -
J gene: TRBJ1-2
clone size: -
CDR3 DNA: TGTGCCAGCAGCCAACAATCTGGGGCCTATGGCTACACCTTC
CDR3 protein: CASSQQSGAYGYTF

V gene: TRBV4-3
D gene: -
J gene: TRBJ2-6
clone size: -
CDR3 DNA: TGCGCCAGCAGCCAAGGGACAGCCGGGGCCAACGTCCTGACTTTC
CDR3 protein: CASSQGTAGANVLTF

V gene: TRBV11-2
D gene: -
J gene: TRBJ1-2
clone size: -
CDR3 DNA: TGTGCCAGCAGCTTGGCGGAGGGAGGGCAAGGCTACACCTTC
CDR3 protein: CASSLAEGGQGYTF

V gene: TRBV29-1
D gene: -
J gene: TRBJ2-7
clone size: few
CDR3 DNA: TGCAGCGTTGGGGAGCAGGGGCGGTACGAGCAGTACTTC
CDR3 protein: CSVGEQGRYEQYF

V gene: TRBV4-1
D gene: TRBD1
J gene: TRBJ1-2
clone size: -
CDR3 DNA: TGCGCCAGCAGCCAACCGGGACAGGACTATGGCTACACCTTC
CDR3 protein: CASSQPGQDYGYTF

V gene: TRBV5-8
D gene: -
J gene: TRBJ1-5
clone size: few
CDR3 DNA: TGTGCCAGCAGCCCGACACGGGGAATCGGCAATCAGCCCCAGCATTTT
CDR3 protein: CASSPTRGIGNQPQHF

V gene: TRBV3-1/TRBV3-2
D gene: -
J gene: TRBJ1-1
clone size: -
CDR3 DNA: TGTGCCAGCGGTCGGGGGGACACTGAAGCTTTCTTT
CDR3 protein: CASGRGDTEAFF

V gene: TRBV7-8
D gene: -
J gene: TRBJ1-2
clone size: -
CDR3 DNA: TGTGCCAGCAGCTCGGGGAGGCAGCCTCTTTACTATGGCTACACCTTC
CDR3 protein: CASSSGRQPLYYGYTF

V gene: TRBV29-1
D gene: -
J gene: TRBJ2-7
clone size: -
CDR3 DNA: TGCAGCGTTGGAGGATTTACCGAGCAGTACTTC
CDR3 protein: CSVGGFTEQYF

V gene: TRBV30
D gene: TRBD2
J gene: TRBJ2-1
clone size: -
CDR3 DNA: TGTGCCTGGAGTGTAGGACTAGCCGGGAATGAGCAGTTCTTC
CDR3 protein: CAWSVGLAGNEQFF

V gene: TRBV7-3
D gene: TRBD2
J gene: TRBJ2-1
clone size: -
CDR3 DNA: TGTGCCAGCAGCTTCGCCCCGACTAGCGAAAGCTCCTACAATGAGCAGTTCTTC
CDR3 protein: CASSFAPTSESSYNEQFF

V gene: TRBV12-3/TRBV12-4
D gene: TRBD1
J gene: TRBJ1-2
clone size: -
CDR3 DNA: TGTGCCAGCAGTCACGGACAGGCCGGCTACACCTTC
CDR3 protein: CASSHGQAGYTF

V gene: TRBV5-4
D gene: -
J gene: TRBJ2-5
clone size: -
CDR3 DNA: TGTGCCAGCAGCTTGGTAGACAGCCCCTCTCAAGAGACCCAGTACTTC
CDR3 protein: CASSLVDSPSQETQYF

V gene: TRBV5-1
D gene: -
J gene: TRBJ1-1
clone size: -
CDR3 DNA: TGCGCCAGCAGCTTGGGGCAGGAGAACACTGAAGCTTTCTTT
CDR3 protein: CASSLGQENTEAFF

V gene: TRBV12-5
D gene: TRBD1
J gene: TRBJ2-5
clone size: once
CDR3 DNA: TGTGCTAGTGGTTTGGGACAGGGTTTGGCCTATCCAGAGACCCAGTACTTC
CDR3 protein: CASGLGQGLAYPETQYF

V gene: TRBV18
D gene: -
J gene: TRBJ2-3
clone size: -
CDR3 DNA: TGTGCCAGCTCAACGATCCTAGAGGGCACAGATACGCAGTATTTT
CDR3 protein: CASSTILEGTDTQYF

V gene: TRBV5-1
D gene: -
J gene: TRBJ2-5
clone size: -
CDR3 DNA: TGCGCCAGCAGCTTACTAGAGACCCAGTACTTC
CDR3 protein: CASSLLETQYF

V gene: TRBV5-4
D gene: TRBD2
J gene: TRBJ2-3
clone size: -
CDR3 DNA: TGTGCCAGCAGCTCCCAGCGGGGGGGCCCCGCAGATACGCAGTATTTT
CDR3 protein: CASSSQRGGPADTQYF

V gene: TRBV5-6
D gene: TRBD1
J gene: TRBJ1-1
clone size: -
CDR3 DNA: TGTGCCAGCAGCTGGGGACAGGGTTATACTGAAGCTTTCTTT
CDR3 protein: CASSWGQGYTEAFF

V gene: TRBV7-8
D gene: TRBD2
J gene: TRBJ2-3
clone size: once
CDR3 DNA: TGTGCCAGCAGCCCCCTCGGGGGGGCTAGCGGGGGGACGACAGATACGCAGTATTTT
CDR3 protein: CASSPLGGASGGTTDTQYF

V gene: TRBV19
D gene: TRBD1
J gene: TRBJ1-2
clone size: -
CDR3 DNA: TGTGCCAGTAGTAAAGCCGGGACAGGGTTTGGCTACACCTTC
CDR3 protein: CASSKAGTGFGYTF

V gene: TRBV19
D gene: -
J gene: TRBJ1-5
clone size: once
CDR3 DNA: TGTGCCAGTAAAGCGGGGGCTCAGCCCCAGCATTTT
CDR3 protein: CASKAGAQPQHF

V gene: TRBV5-4
D gene: -
J gene: TRBJ2-2
clone size: -
CDR3 DNA: TGTGCCAGCAGCCACGGGGGACAGAGGAACACCGGGGAGCTGTTTTTT
CDR3 protein: CASSHGGQRNTGELFF

V gene: TRBV29-1
D gene: TRBD1
J gene: TRBJ2-2
clone size: -
CDR3 DNA: TGCAGCGTTGGGGGGACAGGGGGAACCGGGGAGCTGTTTTTT
CDR3 protein: CSVGGTGGTGELFF

V gene: TRBV7-9
D gene: TRBD1
J gene: TRBJ1-1
clone size: -
CDR3 DNA: TGTGCCAGCAGCTGGGGACAGCGGAACACTGAAGCTTTCTTT
CDR3 protein: CASSWGQRNTEAFF

V gene: TRBV20-1
D gene: -
J gene: TRBJ2-4
clone size: -
CDR3 DNA: TGCAGTGCTAGTCCAGGGATTGGTTACTTGGCCAAAAACATTCAGTACTTC
CDR3 protein: CSASPGIGYLAKNIQYF

V gene: TRBV20-1
D gene: TRBD1
J gene: TRBJ2-5
clone size: -
CDR3 DNA: TGCAGTGCTATTGACAGGGGGTGGGAGACCCAGTACTTC
CDR3 protein: CSAIDRGWETQYF

V gene: TRBV2
D gene: -
J gene: TRBJ2-5
clone size: -
CDR3 DNA: TGTGCCAGCAGTGACGTGGAGACCCAGTACTTC
CDR3 protein: CASSDVETQYF

V gene: TRBV9
D gene: -
J gene: TRBJ1-2
clone size: -
CDR3 DNA: TGTGCCAGCAGCGTCGGACAGCCGTACTATGGCTACACCTTC
CDR3 protein: CASSVGQPYYGYTF

V gene: TRBV5-1
D gene: TRBD1
J gene: TRBJ2-2
clone size: -
CDR3 DNA: TGCGCCAGCAGCTTGGACAGGGGGAACACCGGGGAGCTGTTTTTT
CDR3 protein: CASSLDRGNTGELFF

V gene: TRBV5-1
D gene: TRBD2
J gene: TRBJ2-1
clone size: -
CDR3 DNA: TGCGCCAGCAGCTCGGGACTAGCGGGGTACAATGAGCAGTTCTTC
CDR3 protein: CASSSGLAGYNEQFF